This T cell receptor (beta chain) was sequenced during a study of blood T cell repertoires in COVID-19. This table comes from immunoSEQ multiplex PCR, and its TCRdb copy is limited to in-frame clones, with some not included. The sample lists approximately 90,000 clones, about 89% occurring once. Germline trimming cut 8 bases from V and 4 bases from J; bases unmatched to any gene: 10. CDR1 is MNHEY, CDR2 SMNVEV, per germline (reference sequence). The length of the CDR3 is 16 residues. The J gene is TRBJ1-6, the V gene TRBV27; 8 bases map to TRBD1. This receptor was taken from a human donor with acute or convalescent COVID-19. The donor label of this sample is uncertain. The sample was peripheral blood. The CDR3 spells CASCITGDRYNSPLHF. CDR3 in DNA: TGTGCCAGCTGTATCACCGGGGACAGGTATAATTCACCCCTCCACTTT.